This T cell receptor beta chain was sequenced for a study of radiotherapy plus CTLA-4 blockade in lung cancer. Study-level information: Disease control was achieved by 31% of patients, and objective responses by less than 20%. Study-level findings and limits: Once radiotherapy plus ipilimumab had been given, TCR clones derived from tumor expanded in blood. Reportedly, early blood T cell clone dynamics best predicted response, with interferon-beta.

Assay used: immunoSEQ multiplex PCR; TCRdb lists only in-frame clones, some missing. The table lists around 45,000 clones, more than 70% of them singletons. The ends were cut back, 1 base at V and 5 bases at J, with 14 bases in the middle. The CDR3 is made up of 15 amino acids. From germline, CDR1 is SGHTA and CDR2 FQGNSA. Concerning this clone: The antigen remains undetermined.

The receptor was isolated from a human donor with non-small cell lung cancer who had stable disease on radiotherapy plus ipilimumab. V and J are TRBV7-2 and TRBJ1-1, with D maybe TRBD1 (6 bases). The sample was peripheral blood, taken from a patient treated with radiotherapy plus ipilimumab. The CDR3 region is CASSLVGGGSTEAFF. The CDR3 DNA reads TGTGCCAGCAGCTTAGTAGGGGGAGGGTCGACTGAAGCTTTCTTT.